A single sample is the source of the 12 T cell receptor beta chains below, sequenced in a study of blood T cell repertoires in COVID-19. Sequenced by immunoSEQ multiplex PCR; TCRdb stores in-frame clones only, minus some. Here the sample spans about 210,000 clones, around 88% being singletons. Sequenced: peripheral blood. The receptors were sampled from a man aged 50 to 59 with active or convalescent COVID-19.

This rearrangement joins TRBV10-3 to TRBJ2-5, with 11 bases that match TRBD1. The V gene end was trimmed by 2 bases and the J gene end by 2 bases; junction bases not matched to a gene: 1. Germline V gene data show CDR1 as ENHRY and CDR2 as SYGVKD. CDR3 length: 15 amino acids. The CDR3 DNA reads as TGTGCCATCAGTGAGGGACAGGGGGCTCAAGAGACCCAGTACTTC. This translates into CAISEGQGAQETQYF.

The chain recombines TRBV6-5 with TRBJ2-1; 8 nucleotides match TRBD1. The CDR3 is made up of 14 amino acids. Germline CDR1 is MNHEY and CDR2 is SVGAGI. The junction had 8 bases not matched to a gene; V was cut back by 8 bases and J by 5 bases. CDR3 DNA sequence: TGTGCCAGCCAAGGACAGGGTCTTCACAATGAGCAGTTCTTC. Encoded protein: CASQGQGLHNEQFF.

The chain has TRBV6-6 and TRBJ1-2; 11 bases line up with TRBD1. J gave up 7 bases and V 8 bases, and 9 bases lay outside the gene matches. CDR3 size: 14 residues. In germline, CDR1 is MNHNY, CDR2 SVGAGI (reference sequence). CDR3 residues: CASGRGQGAGGYTF. Written as DNA, the CDR3 is TGTGCCAGCGGGCGTGGACAGGGGGCGGGTGGCTACACCTTC.

The J gene is TRBJ2-1, the V gene TRBV5-1, with 9 bases aligning to TRBD2. This CDR3 has 16 residues. The V segment lost 2 bases and the J segment 3 bases; nucleotides outside the gene matches: 6. Germline CDR1 reads SGHRS; CDR2 reads YFSETQ. The CDR3 spells CASSLISGRGYNEQFF. As DNA, the CDR3 is TGCGCCAGCAGCTTAATTAGCGGGAGAGGCTACAATGAGCAGTTCTTC.

The gene calls are TRBV9 and TRBJ2-6; TRBD2 might be the D (5 bases). Germline V CDR1 and CDR2: SGDLS, YYNGEE. CDR3 length: 16 amino acids. The V end lost 5 bases, the J end lost 2 bases, and 14 bases lay between the germline ends. The CDR3 nucleotides read TGTGCCAGCAGTATGGGGAGTGAACCTGGGGCCAACGTCCTGACTTTC. Translating it yields CASSMGSEPGANVLTF. Full variable domain (outside the CDR3, taken from reference TRBV9 and TRBJ2-6): DSGVTQTPKHLITATGQRVTLRCSPRSGDLSVYWYQQSLDQGLQFLIQYYNGEERAKGNILERFSAQQFPDLHSELNLSSLELGDSALYFCASSMGSEPGANVLTFGAGSRLTVL.

This CDR3 reads CASSLTSGGNTGELFF. The CDR3 DNA is TGTGCCAGCAGCTTGACTAGCGGGGGGAACACCGGGGAGCTGTTTTTT. V is TRBV7-6 and J is TRBJ2-2, with TRBD2 matching 12 bases. The J segment lost 1 base and the V segment lost 3 bases, leaving 0 bases of the junction unmatched. Per the germline V gene, CDR1 is SGHVS and CDR2 is FNYEAQ. The CDR3 covers 16 residues.

The chain links TRBV11-3 to TRBJ1-2; the D gene is possibly TRBD1 (5 bases). Trimming took off 4 bases at V and 0 bases at J, with 27 bases between the two ends. This CDR3 has 20 residues. CDR1 and CDR2 (germline): SGHNT, YENEEA. The CDR3 here is CASSSPGQAAGGWPNYGYTF. In DNA, the CDR3 is TGTGCCAGCAGCTCTCCTGGGCAAGCCGCGGGGGGGTGGCCTAACTATGGCTACACCTTC.

The V and J genes are TRBV29-1 and TRBJ1-5; weak D call: TRBD1 (5 bases). Deletions cut 4 bases from V and 5 bases from J, with 9 bases between. This CDR3 contains 12 residues. CDR1 and CDR2 from the germline V gene are SQVTM and ANQGSEA. As DNA, the CDR3 is TGCAGCGTTGCCATAGGGGATCAGCCCCAGCATTTT. Translated, it gives CSVAIGDQPQHF.

The chain carries TRBV5-8 and TRBJ2-3; the match to TRBD2 covers 15 bases. The CDR3 sequence is 16 residues long. V lost 3 bases to trimming and J lost 6 bases; unmatched junction nucleotides: 5. Germline lookup yields CDR1 SGHTS and CDR2 YDEGEE. CDR3 residues: CASSWTSGGAVDTQYF. For the CDR3, the DNA is TGTGCCAGCAGCTGGACTAGCGGGGGGGCCGTGGATACGCAGTATTTT.

The rearrangement joins TRBV27 to TRBJ2-4; tentative D call: TRBD2 (5 bases). In germline, CDR1 is MNHEY, CDR2 SMNVEV (reference sequence). V was clipped by 2 bases and J by 0 bases, with 14 bases between them. The CDR3 is 17 residues long. The CDR3 reads CASSLRPGSIAKNIQYF. In nucleotides, the CDR3 is TGTGCCAGCAGTTTACGACCGGGGTCCATAGCCAAAAACATTCAGTACTTC.

The V and J genes are TRBV6-5 and TRBJ2-5; 7 positions match TRBD2. J was trimmed by 4 bases and V by 5 bases; bases with no gene match: 10. The CDR3 runs 15 residues. Germline V gives CDR1 MNHEY, CDR2 SVGAGI. The CDR3 bases are TGTGCCAGCAGTAGATTTGTGGGGGGGATAGAGACCCAGTACTTC. Protein product: CASSRFVGGIETQYF.

The V and J genes are TRBV20-1 and TRBJ1-6; the match to TRBD1 covers 7 bases. The CDR3 has 17 amino acids. Germline V gene sequence: CDR1 DFQATT, CDR2 SNEGSKA (reference sequence). J lost 0 bases, V lost 3 bases, and 8 bases had no gene match. The CDR3 nucleotides are TGCAGTGCTAGTTTGTGGACAGGAAGCTCCTATAATTCACCCCTCCACTTT. It translates to CSASLWTGSSYNSPLHF.